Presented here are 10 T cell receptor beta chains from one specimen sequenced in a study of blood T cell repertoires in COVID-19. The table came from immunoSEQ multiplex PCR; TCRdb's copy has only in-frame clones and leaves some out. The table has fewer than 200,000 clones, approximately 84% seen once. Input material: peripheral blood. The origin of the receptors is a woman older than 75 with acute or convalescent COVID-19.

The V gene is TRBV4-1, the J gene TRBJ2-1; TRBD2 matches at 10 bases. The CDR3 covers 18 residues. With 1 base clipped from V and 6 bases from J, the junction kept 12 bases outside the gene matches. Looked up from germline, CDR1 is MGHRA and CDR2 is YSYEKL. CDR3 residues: CASSQAFAASGRINEQFF. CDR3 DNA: TGCGCCAGCAGCCAAGCATTTGCGGCTAGCGGGAGAATCAATGAGCAGTTCTTC.

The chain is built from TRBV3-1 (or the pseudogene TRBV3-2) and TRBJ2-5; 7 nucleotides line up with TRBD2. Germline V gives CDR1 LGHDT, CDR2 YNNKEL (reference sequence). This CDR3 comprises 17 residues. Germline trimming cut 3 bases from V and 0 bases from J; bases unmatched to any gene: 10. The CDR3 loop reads CASSHGSSGKYQETQYF. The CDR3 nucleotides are TGTGCCAGCAGCCATGGTTCTAGCGGAAAGTACCAAGAGACCCAGTACTTC.

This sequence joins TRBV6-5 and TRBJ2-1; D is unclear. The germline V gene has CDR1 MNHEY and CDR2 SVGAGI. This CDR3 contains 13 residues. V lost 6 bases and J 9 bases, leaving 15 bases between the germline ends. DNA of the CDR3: TGTGCCAGCAGCTCCCCCGGGTCGGGTGAGCAGTTCTTC. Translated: CASSSPGSGEQFF.

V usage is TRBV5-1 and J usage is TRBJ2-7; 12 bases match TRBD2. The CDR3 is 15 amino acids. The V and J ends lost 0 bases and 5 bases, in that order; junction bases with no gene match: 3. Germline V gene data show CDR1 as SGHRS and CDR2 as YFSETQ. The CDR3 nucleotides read TGCGCCAGCAGCTTGGTACTAGCGGGAGGCAACGAGCAGTACTTC. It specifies CASSLVLAGGNEQYF.

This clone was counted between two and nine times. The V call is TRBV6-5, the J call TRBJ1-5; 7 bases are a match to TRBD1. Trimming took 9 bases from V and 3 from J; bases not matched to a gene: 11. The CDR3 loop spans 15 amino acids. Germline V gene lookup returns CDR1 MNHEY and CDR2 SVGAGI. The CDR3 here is CASSLRQGVNQPQHF. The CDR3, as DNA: TGTGCCAGTTCCCTGAGGCAGGGGGTCAATCAGCCCCAGCATTTT.

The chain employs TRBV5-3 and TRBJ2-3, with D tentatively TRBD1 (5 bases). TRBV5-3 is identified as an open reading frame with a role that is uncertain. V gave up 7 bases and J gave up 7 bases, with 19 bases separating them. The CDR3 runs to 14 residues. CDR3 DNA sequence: TGTGCCAGACAGGGTCCCGAGGTACAGAATACGCAGTATTTT. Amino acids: CARQGPEVQNTQYF.

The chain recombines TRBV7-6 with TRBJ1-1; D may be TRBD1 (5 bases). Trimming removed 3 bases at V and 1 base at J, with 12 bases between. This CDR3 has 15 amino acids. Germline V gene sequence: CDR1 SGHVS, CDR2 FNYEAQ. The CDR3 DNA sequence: TGTGCCAGCAGCTTTGTCGCAGGGAAGAACACTGAAGCTTTCTTT. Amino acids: CASSFVAGKNTEAFF.

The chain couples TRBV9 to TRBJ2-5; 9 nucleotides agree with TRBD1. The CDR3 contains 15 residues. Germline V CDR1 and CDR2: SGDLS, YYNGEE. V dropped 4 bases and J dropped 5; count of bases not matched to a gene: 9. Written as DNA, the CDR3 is TGTGCCAGCAGCCCGGGACAGGGTATGAGGGAGACCCAGTACTTC. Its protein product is CASSPGQGMRETQYF.

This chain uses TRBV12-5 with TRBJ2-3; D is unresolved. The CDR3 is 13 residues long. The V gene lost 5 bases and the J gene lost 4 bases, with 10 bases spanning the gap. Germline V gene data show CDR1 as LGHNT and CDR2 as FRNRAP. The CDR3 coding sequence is TGTGCTAGTGGTCCCCCCGGGTCAGATACGCAGTATTTT. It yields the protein CASGPPGSDTQYF.

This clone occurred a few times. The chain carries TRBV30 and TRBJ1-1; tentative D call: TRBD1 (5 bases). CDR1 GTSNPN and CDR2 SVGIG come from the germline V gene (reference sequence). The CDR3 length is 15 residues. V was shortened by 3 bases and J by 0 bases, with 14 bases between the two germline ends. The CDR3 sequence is CAWRGNGGMNTEAFF. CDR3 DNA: TGTGCCTGGAGGGGGAATGGGGGGATGAACACTGAAGCTTTCTTT.